The sequence of this TCR beta chain was determined in a study of response to subunit inactivated influenza vaccine. Points from the study as a whole: Few additional T cells are recruited per seasonal influenza vaccination, authors suggested.

Note on this clonotype: The target antigen is unknown.

TCRdb passed the RT-PCR reads through MiXCR, listing each CDR3 protein once. The sample lists 750,000 to 850,000 distinct CDR3 sequences, roughly 18% seen once, with roughly a tenth in the top ten. This sequence originates from a man in his fifties or sixties who received an inactivated influenza vaccine. Source: PBMCs from blood, taken 5 to 6 days after vaccination.

The CDR3 bases are TGCAGTGCTAGTCGTCGGTCCCCAGAGACCCAGTACTTC. Protein: CSASRRSPETQYF. The gene calls are TRBV20-1 and TRBJ2-5, with unresolved D. Germline CDR1 DFQATT, CDR2 SNEGSKA (reference sequence). This CDR3 contains 13 residues. With 3 bases removed from V and 4 bases from J, the gap between germline ends came to 12 bases.